This TCR beta chain was observed in a study of OX40 agonist ivuxolimab in advanced cancers. In terms of the full investigation: The costimulatory receptor OX40 (CD134) was targeted by ivuxolimab, a fully human IgG2 agonistic monoclonal antibody. Intravenous ivuxolimab was administered to patients every 2 weeks at six dose levels: 0.01, 0.1, 0.3, 1.5, 3 and 10 mg/kg. Of the roughly 54 dose-escalation patients, hepatocellular carcinoma was present in around 19, melanoma in approximately 15, renal cell carcinoma in 9 and head and neck cancer in 9. In the dose-escalation cohort, around four fifths of patients were male, and the mean age was around 60 years, with a range of roughly 23 to 85. Prior anti-PD-1, anti-PD-L1 or anti-CTLA-4 therapy was permitted, and checkpoint inhibitors had been received by roughly two fifths of dose-escalation patients. Partial responses occurred in three dose-escalation patients: two with cutaneous melanoma and one with hepatocellular carcinoma. Peripheral TCRbeta sequencing aimed to test whether ivuxolimab altered TCR sequence diversity and caused clonal T-cell expansion. The paper describes the monotherapy dose-escalation part (N ≈ 50 patients) of the phase I trial of ivuxolimab. The paper as a whole reports these results and caveats: After ivuxolimab, CD8+ T cells had more expanded clones than CD4+ T cells on average. At doses from 0.1 to 3.0 mg/kg, clonal expansion was seen in both CD4+ and CD8+ blood T cells between baseline and week 6. In the 0.1-3.0 mg/kg groups, partial responders had among the lowest normalized peripheral clonal expansion, particularly in CD8+ T cells. Low levels of normalized T-cell clonal expansion were also seen in some nonresponding patients. Which antigens the clonally expanded peripheral T cells were specific for was not determined.

The junction carries 17 bases between V and J, which are trimmed by 5 bases and 0 bases respectively. The CDR3, from cysteine to phenylalanine, totals 16 residues. Of all the DNA, just the CDR3 is kept, 48 bases in frame from base 1. Reading the germline V gene gives CDR1 SGHDT and CDR2 YYEEEE. To sequence the TCRbeta CDR3 region, genomic DNA was isolated from the sorted cells. TCRbeta CDR3 regions were sequenced using the immunoSEQ Assay. In TCRdb, the immuneACCESS table is reduced to in-frame sequences with V and J assigned. These tables do not hold every clone; where another copy was compared, an unresolved V gene accounts for under half, and the others remain unexplained. For this sample the table gives around 140,000 clones, of which under 95% were detected only once. The ten biggest clones cover approximately 1% of the sample. The trial excluded patients who had a history of autoimmune disease or were on systemic immunosuppression. Peripheral blood for TCR sequencing was collected from all dose cohorts at baseline, on cycle 4 day 1, and on cycle 7 day 1. Samples came from an open-label, multicenter, first-in-human phase I dose-escalation trial of ivuxolimab. Adults with locally advanced or metastatic head and neck squamous cell, hepatocellular, melanoma or renal cell carcinoma were enrolled in the trial. CD4+ and CD8+ T cells were sorted separately from peripheral blood before TCR sequencing.

Comments on this clone: This clone's antigen is unknown. Per-base qualities were not stored, and no clone one base away is much larger.

The material was CD4+ or CD8+ T cells sorted from blood, obtained in a trial of the OX40 agonist ivuxolimab. The rearranged chain carries TRBV5-6 and TRBJ1-2; the D gene lacks a confident call. This TCR came from an adult with an advanced solid tumor such as melanoma, head and neck, liver or kidney cancer. CDR3 sequence: CASSPPNVVTNYGYTF. The DNA sequence follows: TGTGCCAGCAGTCCCCCCAATGTAGTCACTAACTATGGCTACACCTTC.